These T cell receptor beta chains were read from a single sample in a study of T cell responses to AZD1222 COVID-19 vaccine. Assay used: immunoSEQ multiplex PCR; TCRdb lists only in-frame clones, some missing. The sample lists 100,000 to 150,000 clones; 75% to 95% were seen once. The sequenced sample was peripheral blood, obtained 28 days after the second AZD1222 dose. The origin of the receptors is an adult who received the AZD1222 COVID-19 vaccine. Both conserved end residues are part of each CDR3. D genes are given only for firm matches. Only some rows state a clone size, as once, few, many or a class for expanded clones.

size | D | J | V | DNA | CDR3
- | - | TRBJ1-4 | TRBV18 | TGTGCCAGCTCCCCTGGACTAGGGGAAGATGAAAAACTGTTTTTT | CASSPGLGEDEKLFF
- | - | TRBJ1-2 | TRBV29-1 | TGCAGCGTACCGGACAATTATGGCTACACCTTC | CSVPDNYGYTF
- | TRBD2 | TRBJ2-1 | TRBV19 | TGTGTCCCTTTCCCTAGCGGGAGGTGCTCCTACAATGAGCAGTTCTTC | CVPFPSGRCSYNEQFF
- | - | TRBJ1-3 | TRBV19 | TGTGCCAGTAGAGTTTATGGGGGCCAATCTGGAAACACCATATATTTT | CASRVYGGQSGNTIYF
- | - | TRBJ1-2 | TRBV4-1 | TGCGCCAGCAGCCAAGAAAGTCTCACCTTC | CASSQESLTF
- | TRBD1 | TRBJ2-5 | TRBV7-2 | TGTGCCAGCAGCTTATGGGGACAGGGGTTGGAGACCCAGTACTTC | CASSLWGQGLETQYF
- | TRBD1 | TRBJ1-6 | TRBV30 | TGTGCCGGTAGGCAGGGGGTCAACTCACCCCTCCACTTT | CAGRQGVNSPLHF
- | - | TRBJ1-2 | TRBV7-2 | TGTGCCAGCAGCGTGACGGTTAGAGGCTACACCTTC | CASSVTVRGYTF
- | TRBD1 | TRBJ1-5 | TRBV30 | TGTGCCTGGAGTGTGGGGGACAGGGGTTTCTCTAGCAATCAGCCCCAGCATTTT | CAWSVGDRGFSSNQPQHF
- | - | TRBJ1-2 | TRBV7-2 | TGTGCCAGCAGCTTAGCTACGGGCAGGGTAGGTGGCTACACCTTC | CASSLATGRVGGYTF
- | - | TRBJ1-1 | TRBV11-3 | TGTGCCAGCAGCTTAGTGGGGTCGGTAGACACTGAAGCTTTCTTT | CASSLVGSVDTEAFF
once | - | TRBJ1-1 | TRBV28 | TGTGCCAGCAGTTTCCAGTCCATGAGGACTGAAGCTTTCTTT | CASSFQSMRTEAFF
- | TRBD1 | TRBJ2-1 | TRBV4-3 | TGCGCCAGCAGCCAAGCGACAGGGGGCTCCTACAATGAGCAGTTCTTC | CASSQATGGSYNEQFF
- | - | TRBJ2-7 | TRBV21-1 | TGTGCCAGCAGCCCGAGGGGGTTTCACGAGCAGTACTTC | CASSPRGFHEQYF
- | - | TRBJ1-3 | TRBV7-2 | TGTGCCAGCAGCAAAGGCCCCTACAGCTCTGGAAACACCATATATTTT | CASSKGPYSSGNTIYF
- | TRBD2 | TRBJ2-5 | TRBV5-1 | TGCGCCAGCAGCTTGGGAACGGGGGAGGGCCAAGAGACCCAGTACTTC | CASSLGTGEGQETQYF
- | - | TRBJ1-1 | TRBV11-2 | TGTGCCAGCAGCTCGACGGGGTTGGATTTCTTT | CASSSTGLDFF
- | - | TRBJ1-1 | TRBV7-9 | TGTGCCAGCATCGGAGCCCCTAGCACTGAAGCTTTCTTT | CASIGAPSTEAFF
few | - | TRBJ2-3 | TRBV14 | TGTGCCAGCAGCCCCCCGCCGGGCACTAGCACAGATACGCAGTATTTT | CASSPPPGTSTDTQYF
- | - | TRBJ1-5 | TRBV9 | TGTGCCAGCAGCGTAGAGGGGAATGGCAATCAGCCCCAGCATTTT | CASSVEGNGNQPQHF
- | TRBD2 | TRBJ2-3 | TRBV5-1 | TGCGCCAGCAGCTTGGCCGGAGCGGGAGTGGGAGATACGCAGTATTTT | CASSLAGAGVGDTQYF
- | TRBD1 | TRBJ2-1 | TRBV29-1 | TGCAGCGTTGAGGGGACAGGGGAGGGCAATGAGCAGTTCTTC | CSVEGTGEGNEQFF
- | - | TRBJ1-1 | TRBV12-5 | TGTGCTAGTGGTTTGGTTCCAGGGAACACTGAAGCTTTCTTT | CASGLVPGNTEAFF
- | - | TRBJ1-2 | TRBV19 | TGTGCCACCGGCGTGGGGGCGCTTTCCTATGGCTACACCTTC | CATGVGALSYGYTF
- | - | TRBJ2-5 | TRBV9 | TGTGCCAGCAGCGTAGTTGGTGAGACCCAGTACTTC | CASSVVGETQYF
- | - | TRBJ2-7 | TRBV30 | TGTGCCTGGAGTGAGGGGGGGGCCTACGAGCAGTACTTC | CAWSEGGAYEQYF
- | - | TRBJ2-1 | TRBV4-2 | TGTGCCAGCAGCCAAGAGGGGTGGAATGAGCAGTTCTTC | CASSQEGWNEQFF
once | - | TRBJ1-2 | TRBV15 | TGTGCCACCAGCAGAGGGGGGCAGAACTATGGCTACACCTTC | CATSRGGQNYGYTF
- | TRBD2 | TRBJ2-3 | TRBV7-3 | TGTGCCAGCAGCTTACAACCGGGACTAGCGGGGGGAGATACGCAGTATTTT | CASSLQPGLAGGDTQYF
- | - | TRBJ1-2 | TRBV3-1/TRBV3-2 | TGTGCCAGCAGCCAAGCTTACGGCTACACCTTC | CASSQAYGYTF
- | TRBD1 | TRBJ2-5 | TRBV9 | TGTGCCAGCAGCGCCAAGGGACAGGGAGGGGGAGAGACCCAGTACTTC | CASSAKGQGGGETQYF
- | TRBD2 | TRBJ2-2 | TRBV7-6 | TGTGCCAGCAGCTTAGCCCCAGGGGCTAGCGGGGGGTCCGGGGAGCTGTTTTTT | CASSLAPGASGGSGELFF